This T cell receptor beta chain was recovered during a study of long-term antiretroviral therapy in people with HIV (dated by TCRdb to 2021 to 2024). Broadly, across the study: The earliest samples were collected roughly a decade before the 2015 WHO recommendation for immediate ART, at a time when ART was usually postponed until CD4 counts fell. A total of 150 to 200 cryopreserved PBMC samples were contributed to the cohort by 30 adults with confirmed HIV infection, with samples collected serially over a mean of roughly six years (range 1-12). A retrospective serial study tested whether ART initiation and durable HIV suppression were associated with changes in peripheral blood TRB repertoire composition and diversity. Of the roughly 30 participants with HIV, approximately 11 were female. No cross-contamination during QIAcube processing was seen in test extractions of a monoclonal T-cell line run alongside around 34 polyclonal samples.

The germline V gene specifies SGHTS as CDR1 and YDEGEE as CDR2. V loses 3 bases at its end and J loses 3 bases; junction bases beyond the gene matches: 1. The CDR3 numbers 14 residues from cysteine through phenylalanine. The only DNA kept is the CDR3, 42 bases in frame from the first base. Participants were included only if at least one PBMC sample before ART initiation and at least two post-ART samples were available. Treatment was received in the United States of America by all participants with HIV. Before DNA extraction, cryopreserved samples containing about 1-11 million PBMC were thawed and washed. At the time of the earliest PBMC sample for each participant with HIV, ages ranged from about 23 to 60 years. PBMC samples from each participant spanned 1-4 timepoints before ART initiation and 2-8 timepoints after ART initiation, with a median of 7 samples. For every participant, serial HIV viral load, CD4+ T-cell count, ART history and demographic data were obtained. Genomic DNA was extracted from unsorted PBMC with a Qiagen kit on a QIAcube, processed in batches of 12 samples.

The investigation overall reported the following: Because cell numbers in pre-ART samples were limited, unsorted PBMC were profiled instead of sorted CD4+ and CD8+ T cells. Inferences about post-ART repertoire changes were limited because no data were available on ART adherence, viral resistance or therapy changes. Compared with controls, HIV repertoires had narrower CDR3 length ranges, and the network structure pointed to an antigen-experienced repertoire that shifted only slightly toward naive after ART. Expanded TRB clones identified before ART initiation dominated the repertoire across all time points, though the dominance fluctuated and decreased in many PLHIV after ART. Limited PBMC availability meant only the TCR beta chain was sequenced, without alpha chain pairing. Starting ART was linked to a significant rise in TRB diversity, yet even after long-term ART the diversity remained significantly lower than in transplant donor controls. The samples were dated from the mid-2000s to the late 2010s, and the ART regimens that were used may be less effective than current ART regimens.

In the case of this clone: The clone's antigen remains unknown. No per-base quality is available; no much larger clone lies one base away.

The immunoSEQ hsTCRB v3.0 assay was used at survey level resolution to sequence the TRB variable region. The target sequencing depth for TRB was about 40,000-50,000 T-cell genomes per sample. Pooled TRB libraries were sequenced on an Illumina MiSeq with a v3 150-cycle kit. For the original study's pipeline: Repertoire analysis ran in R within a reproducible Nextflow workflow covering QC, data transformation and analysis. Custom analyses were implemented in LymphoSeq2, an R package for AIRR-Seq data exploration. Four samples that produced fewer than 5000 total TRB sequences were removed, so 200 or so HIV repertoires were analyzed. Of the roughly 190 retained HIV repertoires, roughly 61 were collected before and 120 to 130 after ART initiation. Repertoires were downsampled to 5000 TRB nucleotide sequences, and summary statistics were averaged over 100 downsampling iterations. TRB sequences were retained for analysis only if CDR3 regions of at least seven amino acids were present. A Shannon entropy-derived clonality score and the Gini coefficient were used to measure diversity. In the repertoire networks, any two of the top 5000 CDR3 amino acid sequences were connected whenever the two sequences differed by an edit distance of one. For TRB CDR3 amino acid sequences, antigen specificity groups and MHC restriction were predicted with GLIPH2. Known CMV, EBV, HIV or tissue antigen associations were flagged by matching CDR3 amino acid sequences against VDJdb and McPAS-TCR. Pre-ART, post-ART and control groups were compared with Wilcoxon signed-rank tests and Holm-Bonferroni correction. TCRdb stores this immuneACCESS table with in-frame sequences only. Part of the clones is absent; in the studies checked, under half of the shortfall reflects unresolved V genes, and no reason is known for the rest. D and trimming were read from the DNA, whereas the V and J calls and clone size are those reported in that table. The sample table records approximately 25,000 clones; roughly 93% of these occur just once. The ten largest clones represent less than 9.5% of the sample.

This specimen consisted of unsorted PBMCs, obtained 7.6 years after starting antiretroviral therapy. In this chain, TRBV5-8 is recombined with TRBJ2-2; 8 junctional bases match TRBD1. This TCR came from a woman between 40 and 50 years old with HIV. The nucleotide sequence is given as TGTGCCAGCAGCTGGACAGGGTACACCGGGGAGCTGTTTTTT. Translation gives CASSWTGYTGELFF.